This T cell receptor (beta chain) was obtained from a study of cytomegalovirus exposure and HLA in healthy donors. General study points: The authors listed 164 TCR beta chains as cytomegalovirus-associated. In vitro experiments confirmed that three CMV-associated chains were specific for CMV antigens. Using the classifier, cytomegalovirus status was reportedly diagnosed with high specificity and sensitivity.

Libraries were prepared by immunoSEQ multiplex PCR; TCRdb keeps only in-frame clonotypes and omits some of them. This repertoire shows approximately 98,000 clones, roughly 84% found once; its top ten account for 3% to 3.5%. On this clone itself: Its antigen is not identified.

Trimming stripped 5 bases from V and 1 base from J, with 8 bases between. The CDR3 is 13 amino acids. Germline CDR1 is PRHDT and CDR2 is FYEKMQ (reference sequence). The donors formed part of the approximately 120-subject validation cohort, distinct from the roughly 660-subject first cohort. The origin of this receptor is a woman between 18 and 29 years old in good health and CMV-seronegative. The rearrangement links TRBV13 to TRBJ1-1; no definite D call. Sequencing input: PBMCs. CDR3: CASSTRENTEAFF. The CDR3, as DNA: TGTGCCAGCAGCACCCGGGAGAACACTGAAGCTTTCTTT. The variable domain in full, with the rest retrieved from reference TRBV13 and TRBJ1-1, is AAGVIQSPRHLIKEKRETATLKCYPIPRHDTVYWYQQGPGQDPQFLISFYEKMQSDKGSIPDRFSAQQFSDYHSELNMSSLELGDSALYFCASSTRENTEAFFGQGTRLTVV.